The clone carrying this T cell receptor beta chain was recorded at least ten times. The target antigen is unknown. Per the germline V gene, CDR1 is SGHVS and CDR2 is FNYEAQ. CDR3 length equals 15 residues. V lost 2 bases and J lost 3, with 10 bases in between. The source of the sample is a study of glioma-infiltrating T cells. Study-level results: Above-expected tissue-blood divergence occurred in all gliomas, most in low-grade ones. Very few CDR3 sequences were shared between tissue and blood.

Using RNA template, CDR3s of TCR alpha and beta were amplified with iRepertoire arm-PCR. One-step reverse transcription and amplification started from approximately 100-400 ng of tissue mRNA or PBMC total RNA. TCRdb called the multiplex PCR reads again in MiXCR, with one record for every CDR3 protein. The sample shows some 22,000 distinct CDR3 sequences, around 24% of them seen only once. The sequencing input was glioma tissue, nonneoplastic brain tissue, or PBMCs (not recorded which). The origin of this receptor is a human donor with low-grade glioma or glioblastoma, undergoing nonglioma brain surgery, or in good health (not recorded which). The chain uses TRBV7-6 and TRBJ1-4; D might be TRBD1 (5 bases). DNA for the CDR3: TGTGCCAGCAGCTTACTAACAGGAGCTAATGAAAAACTGTTTTTT. Residues: CASSLLTGANEKLFF.